The entry below describes one TCR beta chain. The antigen is unknown. The protocol was immunoSEQ multiplex PCR, while the TCRdb copy is restricted to in-frame clones and leaves out a portion. The table shows more than 140,000 clones, with approximately 80% occurring only once. V was pared by 1 base and J by 4 bases, with 11 bases between. Germline V gene lookup returns CDR1 SGHAT and CDR2 FQNNGV. This CDR3 contains 15 residues. The data stem from a study of cytotoxic CD8 clonotypes in ibrutinib-treated CLL. Overall study: A median about twelve months of treatment, range 6 to 36, preceded the collection of response samples. Sequenced samples delivered averages of 200,000 to 300,000 productive templates and 90,000 or so productive rearrangements.

Study findings and constraints: Clonality rose at ibrutinib response and fell back toward baseline at progression.

Here the sequenced sample was PBMCs, taken after 12 months of ibrutinib treatment. The chain recombines TRBV11-2 with TRBJ1-5; TRBD1 is a possible D gene (6 bases). The sequence came from a human donor with chronic lymphocytic leukemia. CDR3 region: CASSLARGGNQPQHF. In nucleotides, the CDR3 is TGTGCCAGCAGCTTAGCCAGGGGTGGGAATCAGCCCCAGCATTTT.